The 27 T cell receptor delta chains below were found in one sample sequenced in a study of gamma-delta chains in newborns, infants, children. TCRdb re-processed the reads via CATT. The sample consists of about 5,000 delta-chain clones, about 0.4% of them appearing once. The sample consisted of blood. The receptor source for this set is a child who was a newborn, infant or young child, either healthy, febrile or measles-vaccinated (not recorded which).

The sample holds a few counts of this clone. The sample holds other DNA sequences that translate to the same CDR3. The chain links TRDV2 to TRDJ3; TRDD3 matches 13 bases. The CDR3 length is 19 residues. J was trimmed by 1 base and V by 2 bases; bases with no gene match: 4. CDR1 GEAIGNYY and CDR2 EKD come from the germline V gene. CDR3 residues: CACDILGDTRSWDTRQMFF. CDR3 nucleotides: TGTGCCTGTGACATACTGGGGGATACGAGGTCCTGGGACACCCGACAGATGTTTTTC.

This clone is classed as medium-sized (0.01 to 0.1%). The J gene is TRDJ3, the V gene TRDV2, with 11 bases that match TRDD3. The CDR3 has 19 residues. The V segment lost 2 bases and the J segment 0 bases; nucleotides outside the gene matches: 5. Germline V gene lookup returns CDR1 GEAIGNYY and CDR2 EKD. The CDR3 DNA reads TGTGCCTGTGACAGTATACTGGGGGATAGCTCCTGGGACACCCGACAGATGTTTTTC. It yields the protein CACDSILGDSSWDTRQMFF.

The table lists this clone with a few counts. The protein in TCRdb stems from a much larger clone and differs at residue 7 from this DNA's translation, likely a read error; here the protein is translated from the DNA. The chain uses TRDV3 and TRDJ1; 7 bases are a match to TRDD3. The germline V gene has CDR1 TVYSNPD and CDR2 GDNSRS (reference sequence). The V segment lost 2 bases and the J segment 3 bases; nucleotides outside the gene matches: 3. The length of the CDR3 is 12 residues. DNA for the CDR3: TGTGCCTTTTTGGGGGACGCCGATAAACTCATCTTT. Amino acid sequence: CAFLGDADKLIF.

This clone was detected only a few times. A read error may be the cause here, since a much bigger clone is one base away. The same CDR3 is also encoded by other DNA sequences in this sample. The CDR3 DNA is TGTGCCTGTGACGTCCTTAGTATACCTGGCGATAAACTCATCTTT. Translation gives CACDVLSIPGDKLIF. The chain joins TRDV2 to TRDJ1; D unclear. V was trimmed by 3 bases and J by 4 bases, leaving 17 bases between them. This CDR3 is 15 amino acids long. The V gene's germline CDR1 is GEAIGNYY and CDR2 EKD.

This clone came up a few times. A far larger clone is only one base removed, so a read error is likely. Additional DNA sequences in this sample encode the identical CDR3. J is TRDJ3 and V is TRDV2, with 8 bases aligning to TRDD3. The CDR3 length is 19 residues. The germline CDR1 and CDR2 sequences are GEAIGNYY and EKD. The CDR3 DNA is TGTGCCTGCGACACCGTACTGGGGGGGAGCTCCTGGGACACCCGACAGATGTTTTTC. Its protein product is CACDTVLGGSSWDTRQMFF.

This clone was picked up a small number of times. Given a much more abundant clone one base away, this may be a read error. Other DNA sequences in this sample translate to the same CDR3. The chain recombines TRDV2 with TRDJ3; D may correspond to TRDD2 or TRDD3 (5 bases each). CDR3 length: 18 residues. The germline CDR1 and CDR2 sequences are GEAIGNYY and EKD. CDR3 in amino acids: CACDTGGAFSWDTRQMFF. CDR3 nucleotides: TGTGCCTGTGACACGGGGGGGGCCTTCTCCTGGGACACCCGGCAGATGTTTTTC.

This clone showed up just a few times. TCRdb pairs this DNA with a much larger clone's protein that differs at residue 5, likely a read error; the protein shown was translated from the DNA. J is TRDJ3 and V is TRDV2; 12 positions agree with TRDD3. V lost 3 bases and J lost 2; bases outside the gene matches: 4. The CDR3 totals 18 residues. CDR1 GEAIGNYY and CDR2 EKD come from the germline V gene. The CDR3 is CACDALGDTAWDTRQMFF. CDR3 bases: TGTGCCTGTGACGCACTGGGGGATACTGCCTGGGACACCCGACAGATGTTTTTC.

In this sample, this clone turned up a few times. Given a much more abundant clone one base away, this may be a read error. Other DNA sequences from this sample encode an identical CDR3 as well. The chain combines TRDV2 with TRDJ3; TRDD3 matches at 12 bases. Germline V CDR1 and CDR2: GEAIGNYY, EKD. The CDR3 has 18 amino acids. The V and J ends lost 4 bases and 2 bases, in that order; junction bases with no gene match: 5. CDR3 loop: CACDTLGDTAWDTRQMFF. As DNA, the CDR3 is TGTGCCTGTGATACACTGGGGGATACTGCCTGGGACACCCGACAGATGTTTTTC.

By sample share, this clone is medium-sized. Other DNA sequences in this sample translate to the same CDR3. J is TRDJ3 and V is TRDV2, with 9 bases lining up with TRDD3. The length of the CDR3 is 18 residues. Looked up from germline, CDR1 is GEAIGNYY and CDR2 is EKD. V lost 1 base, J lost 2 bases, and 5 bases stayed unmatched. CDR3 region: CACDTVTGGPWDTRQMFF. CDR3 coding DNA: TGTGCCTGTGACACGGTTACTGGGGGACCCTGGGACACCCGACAGATGTTTTTC.

This clone was observed a few times. The chain joins TRDV2 to TRDJ1, with 8 bases that match TRDD3. This CDR3 contains 18 residues. CDR1 and CDR2 (germline): GEAIGNYY, EKD. V gave up 0 bases and J gave up 0 bases; unmatched junction bases: 11. CDR3 nucleotides: TGTGCCTGTGACACCTACAACTGGGGGGTACGGTACACCGATAAACTCATCTTT. Protein product: CACDTYNWGVRYTDKLIF.

On this clone: This likely traces to a read error, being one base from a far larger clone. The identical CDR3 is also encoded by other nucleotide sequences in the sample. This chain uses TRDV2 with TRDJ3; 7 nucleotides match TRDD3. Germline V gives CDR1 GEAIGNYY, CDR2 EKD. The CDR3 has 18 residues. The CDR3 DNA reads TGTGCCTGTGACACCGGGGGATTTAGCTCCTGGGACACCCGGCAGATGTTTTTC. Encoded protein: CACDTGGFSSWDTRQMFF.

Concerning this clone itself: The TCRdb record carries a much larger clone's protein, which differs from this DNA's translation at residue 8; a read error is the likely cause, and the protein listed here is the DNA translation. The chain links TRAV29/DV5 to TRDJ2, with 13 bases identical to TRDD3. The CDR3 extends over 15 amino acids. Losses at the gene ends were 5 bases for V and 1 base for J; bases not matched to a gene: 2. Germline V gene lookup returns CDR1 NSMFDY and CDR2 ISSIKDK. The CDR3, as DNA: TGTGCAGCTACTGGGGGATACGTTTTGACAGCACAACTCTTCTTT. Amino acids: CAATGGYVLTAQLFF.

To note about this clone: A far larger clone is one nucleotide away, so this likely arose from a read error. Other DNA sequences within the sample encode an identical CDR3. The gene calls are TRDV2 and TRDJ2; D not resolved. This CDR3 region has 18 residues. The germline V and J ends were trimmed by 3 bases and 1 base, with 20 bases remaining between them. Germline V gene data show CDR1 as GEAIGNYY and CDR2 as EKD. DNA of the CDR3: TGTGCCTGTGACTCAATTGAGACTGCACTGAATTTGACAGCACAACTCTTCTTT. This sequence encodes CACDSIETALNLTAQLFF.

This clone was seen more than once but under ten times. It is likely a read error: a sequence one base away is far more abundant. Distinct nucleotide sequences in the sample also encode this CDR3. In DNA form, the CDR3 reads TGTGCCTGTGACCCGGGGGGTCTCACCGATAAACTCATCTTT. It specifies CACDPGGLTDKLIF. V gene TRDV2 combines with J gene TRDJ1; maybe TRDD3 (5 bases). The CDR3 extends over 14 amino acids. The V and J ends lost 3 bases and 1 base respectively, with 11 bases between them. Germline lookup yields CDR1 GEAIGNYY and CDR2 EKD.

This clone showed up just a few times. This may stem from a read error, because a much larger clone lies one nucleotide away. The CDR3 nucleotides read TGTGCCTGTGACACCAGGTGGGGGATACGCGACTGGGACACCCGACAGATGTTTTTC. Amino acids: CACDTRWGIRDWDTRQMFF. This chain joins TRDV2 and TRDJ3; 11 bases fit TRDD3. Losses at the gene ends were 0 bases for V and 3 bases for J; bases not matched to a gene: 6. Germline loops: CDR1 GEAIGNYY, CDR2 EKD. The CDR3 runs 19 residues.

This clone came up a few times. A single base separates this from a much larger clone, so it may be a read error. The same CDR3 arises from other DNA sequences in this sample as well. The V and J genes are TRDV2 and TRDJ3, with 8 positions matching TRDD3. The V gene's germline CDR1 is GEAIGNYY and CDR2 EKD. The CDR3 length is 18 residues. Written as DNA, the CDR3 is TGTGCCTGTGACAAACTGGGGGGTAGCTCCTGGGACACCCGGCAGATGTTTTTC. It encodes CACDKLGGSSWDTRQMFF.

This clone was picked up a small number of times. TCRdb has a much larger clone's protein, which differs at residue 13 from the translation of this DNA, likely because of a read error; what is shown is the protein translated from the DNA. The J gene is TRDJ3, the V gene TRDV2; maybe TRDD3 (5 bases). Germline V lookup: CDR1 GEAIGNYY, CDR2 EKD. CDR3 length equals 18 residues. CDR3 protein: CACDTDRPSSWDARQMFF. CDR3 sequence (DNA): TGTGCCTGTGACACCGATCGACCCAGCTCCTGGGACGCCCGACAGATGTTTTTC.

This clone has just a few counts. A much larger clone sits a single nucleotide away, making a read error possible. The chain is built from TRDV2 and TRDJ1; 8 bases are a match to TRDD3. The CDR3 is made up of 13 amino acids. Per germline, CDR1 GEAIGNYY and CDR2 EKD. CDR3 loop: CARDWGPTDKLIF. DNA for the CDR3: TGTGCCCGTGACTGGGGGCCCACCGATAAACTCATCTTT.

Concerning this clone: TCRdb's entry gives the protein of a much larger clone, which mismatches this DNA's translation at residue 4, likely from a read error; the protein reported here is translated from the DNA. CDR3 sequence reads: CACGTVGDIWDTRQMFF. The CDR3 DNA sequence: TGTGCCTGTGGCACCGTGGGGGATATTTGGGACACCCGACAGATGTTTTTC. V usage is TRDV2 and J usage is TRDJ3; 9 bases map to TRDD3. From germline, CDR1 is GEAIGNYY and CDR2 EKD. The CDR3 totals 17 residues.

A remark on this clone: Only one base separates this from a far larger clonotype, so it likely reflects a read error. Other DNA sequences in the sample encode the same CDR3. This sequence joins TRAV29/DV5 and TRDJ1, with TRDD3 as a possible D gene (6 bases). The CDR3 has 15 amino acids. Germline V gene data show CDR1 as NSMFDY and CDR2 as ISSIKDK. For the CDR3, the DNA is TGTGCAGCAAGCGGGGGACTGGGAGTGACCGATAAACTCATCTTC. Its protein is CAASGGLGVTDKLIF. Full variable domain (missing parts from reference TRAV29/DV5 and TRDJ1): DQQVKQNSPSLSVQEGRISILNCDYTNSMFDYFLWYKKYPAEGPTFLISISSIKDKNEDGRFTVFLNKSAKHLSLHIVPSQPGDSAVYFCAASGGLGVTDKLIFGKGTRVTVEP.

This clone appeared a few times. The protein TCRdb gives is from a much larger clone and does not agree with this DNA's translation at residue 6, likely a read error; the protein shown here comes from the DNA. This chain uses TRDV2 with TRDJ2; 7 nucleotides line up with TRDD3. Losses at the gene ends were 3 bases for V and 0 bases for J; bases not matched to a gene: 12. This CDR3 spans 18 amino acids. Germline lookup yields CDR1 GEAIGNYY and CDR2 EKD. In DNA, the CDR3 is TGTGCCTGTGACGTTCCCCTTGGGGGACCCACTTTGACAGCACAACTCTTCTTT. It translates to CACDVPLGGPTLTAQLFF.

In its sample, this clone was seen a few times. This DNA's translation differs at residue 11 from TCRdb's protein, which comes from a much larger clone; a read error is likely, and the protein shown is translated from the DNA. V and J are TRDV2 and TRDJ3; the match to TRDD3 covers 9 bases. CDR3 length: 19 residues. Unmatched junction bases numbered 7, after V lost 0 bases and J lost 2 bases. Per the germline V gene, CDR1 is GEAIGNYY and CDR2 is EKD. CDR3 loop: CACDTVLGDGPWDTRQMFF. Written as DNA, the CDR3 is TGTGCCTGTGACACCGTACTGGGGGACGGACCCTGGGACACCCGACAGATGTTTTTC.

Remarks on this clone: This likely came from a read error, as a far larger clone is one base away. The same CDR3 can be traced to other DNA sequences in this sample. The V and J genes are TRDV2 and TRDJ1; maybe TRDD3 (5 bases). The V and J ends lost 3 bases and 1 base respectively, with 8 bases between them. CDR3 length: 13 residues. Germline CDR1 and CDR2: GEAIGNYY and EKD. In DNA form, the CDR3 reads TGTGCCTGTGACTGGGGACCCACCGATAAACTCATCTTT. It translates to CACDWGPTDKLIF.

A few counts support this clone. The TCRdb protein comes from a much larger clone and disagrees with this DNA's translation at residue 11, likely due to a read error; the protein given here is derived from the DNA. The V and J genes are TRDV2 and TRDJ3; 8 positions agree with TRDD3. The CDR3 runs 18 residues. Germline-derived CDR1 and CDR2 are GEAIGNYY and EKD. The CDR3 protein is CACDTGGSSSRDTRQMFF. CDR3 DNA: TGTGCCTGTGACACTGGGGGATCAAGCTCCCGGGACACCCGACAGATGTTTTTC.

This clone is deemed large. Other DNA sequences of this sample code for an identical CDR3. V is TRDV2 and J is TRDJ3; 10 bases fit TRDD3. With V trimmed by 1 base and J by 0 bases, 5 bases remained unmatched. This CDR3 is 19 amino acids long. Germline assignment: CDR1 GEAIGNYY and CDR2 EKD. The chain's CDR3 is CACDTGGYIGSWDTRQMFF. CDR3 DNA: TGTGCCTGTGACACTGGGGGATACATAGGCTCCTGGGACACCCGACAGATGTTTTTC.

A few counts support this clone. This may be a read error, as it is one base from a much larger clone. This specimen includes other DNA sequences encoding the same CDR3. This rearrangement joins TRDV1 to TRDJ1, with TRDD3 identical over 12 bases. Germline trimming cut 3 bases from V and 3 bases from J; bases unmatched to any gene: 29. This CDR3 comprises 24 residues. CDR1 and CDR2 (germline): TSWWSYY, QGS. As DNA, the CDR3 is TGTGCTCTTGGGGACCCCAACTTCCTACAGCGGAACTGGGGGATACCCAGCGAATCCGATAAACTCATCTTT. This codes for CALGDPNFLQRNWGIPSESDKLIF.

This clone has a handful of counts. A far larger clone differs by one base, so this is likely a read error. The same CDR3 also results from other DNA sequences found in this sample. The chain links TRDV2 to TRDJ2; 7 nucleotides align to TRDD3. With 0 bases clipped from V and 8 bases from J, the junction kept 2 bases outside the gene matches. This CDR3 contains 13 residues. Germline CDR1 and CDR2: GEAIGNYY and EKD. The CDR3 region is CACDTWGTAQLFF. The DNA for the CDR3 is TGTGCCTGTGACACCTGGGGGACGGCACAACTCTTCTTT.